Presented here are 17 T cell receptor beta chains from one specimen sequenced in a study of blood T cell repertoires in COVID-19. Sequenced by immunoSEQ multiplex PCR; TCRdb stores in-frame clones only, minus some. The profile shows 150,000 or so clones, about 86% of them singletons. Input material: peripheral blood. The source is a man between 18 and 29 years old with acute or convalescent COVID-19.

The J gene is TRBJ2-5, the V gene TRBV6-5; TRBD1 matches 7 bases. Trimming removed 9 bases from V and 5 bases from J; junction bases left unmatched: 3. The germline V gene encodes CDR1 MNHEY and CDR2 SVGAGI. The CDR3 has 11 residues. The chain's CDR3 is CARQGGETQYF. As DNA, the CDR3 is TGTGCCAGACAAGGGGGCGAGACCCAGTACTTC.

The chain joins TRBV25-1 to TRBJ2-2, with D perhaps TRBD1 (5 bases). Trimming stripped 1 base from V and 0 bases from J, with 9 bases between. Germline V gene lookup returns CDR1 MGHDK and CDR2 SYGVNS. The CDR3 runs to 16 residues. The CDR3 sequence: CASSEWGASNTGELFF. CDR3 DNA: TGTGCCAGCAGTGAATGGGGCGCTTCGAACACCGGGGAGCTGTTTTTT.

The rearrangement uses TRBV19 and TRBJ2-1, with TRBD2 matching over 12 bases. This CDR3 is built from 16 residues. Germline V gene lookup returns CDR1 LNHDA and CDR2 SQIVND (reference sequence). Trimming cost V 4 bases and J 6 bases; bases outside gene matches: 7. CDR3 bases: TGTGCCAGTAGTACCCCCGGACTAGCGGGGTTCAATGAGCAGTTCTTC. Residues: CASSTPGLAGFNEQFF.

This clone came up many times. The chain uses TRBV6-1 and TRBJ2-7; TRBD1 matches 12 bases. Unmatched junction bases numbered 3, after V lost 0 bases and J lost 6 bases. The CDR3 length is 15 residues. From germline, CDR1 is MNHNS and CDR2 SASEGT. The CDR3 region is CASSEAGTGGVEQYV. The CDR3, as DNA: TGTGCCAGCAGTGAAGCCGGGACAGGGGGCGTCGAGCAGTACGTC.

The rearrangement links TRBV5-4 to TRBJ2-3; possible D gene TRBD2, 7 bases. Trimming stripped 4 bases from V and 5 bases from J, with 14 bases between. The CDR3 loop spans 14 amino acids. Germline V gene data show CDR1 as SGHNT and CDR2 as YYREEE (reference sequence). CDR3: CASSGGGLKDTQYF. The CDR3 region has the DNA TGTGCCAGCAGCGGGGGGGGGCTTAAAGATACGCAGTATTTT. Filled out from reference TRBV5-4 and TRBJ2-3, the complete variable domain reads ETGVTQSPTHLIKTRGQQVTLRCSSQSGHNTVSWYQQALGQGPQFIFQYYREEENGRGNFPPRFSGLQFPNYSSELNVNALELDDSALYLCASSGGGLKDTQYFGPGTRLTVL.

This chain links TRBV5-8 with TRBJ1-2; 7 bases align to TRBD1. Germline V CDR1 and CDR2: SGHTS, YDEGEE. This CDR3 region has 15 residues. With V trimmed by 2 bases and J by 5 bases, 9 bases remained unmatched. DNA of the CDR3: TGTGCCAGCAGCTTAGACAGGGACTCACTTTATGGCTACACCTTC. It is translated as CASSLDRDSLYGYTF.

Concerning this clone itself: The junction differs from germline at one of its ends, possibly a read error. The chain carries TRBV13 and TRBJ1-1, with a weak D call TRBD1 (6 bases). The V gene's germline CDR1 is PRHDT and CDR2 FYEKMQ (reference sequence). CDR3 length equals 15 residues. The CDR3 bases are TGTGCCAGCAGCATAGGGGGGCAGATGAACACTGAAGCTTTCTTT. This gives the protein CASSIGGQMNTEAFF.

This clone was detected once. The rearrangement uses TRBV28 and TRBJ1-6, with D possibly TRBD1 on 6 matching bases. This CDR3 is built from 14 residues. The germline V and J ends were trimmed by 8 bases and 5 bases, with 13 bases remaining between them. Germline-derived CDR1 and CDR2 are MDHEN and SYDVKM. The CDR3 DNA reads as TGTGCCAGCTGGGGGGGCAACAATAATTCACCCCTCCACTTT. This encodes CASWGGNNNSPLHF.

The chain carries TRBV28 and TRBJ1-1; 8 nucleotides line up with TRBD1. V lost 7 bases, J lost 1 base, and 5 bases stayed unmatched. In germline, CDR1 is MDHEN, CDR2 SYDVKM. The CDR3 loop spans 14 amino acids. Written as DNA, the CDR3 is TGTGCCAGCACAGACAGGGGAACGAACACTGAAGCTTTCTTT. Its translation is CASTDRGTNTEAFF.

This clone was counted a few times. V gene TRBV21-1 combines with J gene TRBJ1-6; the table's TRBD1 call for D was not verified on the DNA. TRBV21-1 is reported as a pseudogene. The CDR3 runs to 16 residues. CDR3 residues: CASSKVLRGFNSPLHF. The CDR3 coding sequence is TGTGCCAGCAGCAAAGTACTCAGGGGGTTCAATTCACCCCTCCACTTT.

This chain joins TRBV5-8 and TRBJ2-5; possible D gene TRBD1, 5 bases. This CDR3 has 12 amino acids. Germline CDR1 reads SGHTS; CDR2 reads YDEGEE. Trimming stripped 6 bases from V and 9 bases from J, with 15 bases between. This chain's CDR3 is CASTTEISSQYF. CDR3 DNA: TGTGCCAGCACGACAGAAATTAGCTCCCAGTACTTC.

The chain links TRBV6-6 to TRBJ2-3; D ambiguous. V was pared by 6 bases and J by 0 bases, with 7 bases between. Germline CDR1 is MNHNY and CDR2 is SVGAGI (reference sequence). The CDR3 covers 13 residues. The DNA for the CDR3 is TGTGCCAGCAGGCGGCCTAGCACAGATACGCAGTATTTT. This translates into CASRRPSTDTQYF.

V is TRBV9 and J is TRBJ2-5; D possibly corresponds to TRBD2 (7 bases). The V end was cut by 4 bases, the J end by 0 bases, with 13 bases between. The CDR3 has 15 amino acids. Per the germline V gene, CDR1 is SGDLS and CDR2 is YYNGEE. CDR3 sequence (DNA): TGTGCCAGCAGCTTCCGGGGGGCCTACCAAGAGACCCAGTACTTC. Translation gives CASSFRGAYQETQYF.

Note on this clone: At one end the junction does not follow the germline gene, possibly because of a read error. Distinct nucleotide sequences in the sample also encode this CDR3. This rearrangement joins TRBV4-1 to TRBJ1-2; no reliable D call. This CDR3 comprises 16 residues. Germline V lookup: CDR1 MGHRA, CDR2 YSYEKL. The CDR3 sequence is CASSQVFSQSNYGYTF. In DNA, the CDR3 is TGTGCCAGCAGCCAAGTTTTTTCGCAGTCTAACTATGGCTACACCTTC.

The rearrangement uses TRBV5-4 and TRBJ2-3; maybe TRBD2 (6 bases). The length of the CDR3 is 16 residues. Trimming removed 1 base at V and 2 bases at J, with 14 bases between. Germline values: CDR1 SGHNT, CDR2 YYREEE (reference sequence). The CDR3 region has the DNA TGTGCCAGCAGCTTGTCGGTCGGCGGGACCACAGATACGCAGTATTTT. This sequence encodes CASSLSVGGTTDTQYF.

V gene TRBV2 combines with J gene TRBJ1-3, with D hard to call. The CDR3 spans 14 residues. V was pared by 10 bases and J by 0 bases, with 13 bases between. Germline values: CDR1 SNHLY, CDR2 FYNNEI. CDR3 residues: CATLTGSSGNTIYF. The CDR3 nucleotides are TGTGCCACCCTTACGGGGAGCTCTGGAAACACCATATATTTT. The full variable domain, with the rest looked up from reference TRBV2 and TRBJ1-3, is EPEVTQTPSHQVTQMGQEVILRCVPISNHLYFYWYRQILGQKVEFLVSFYNNEISEKSEIFDDQFSVERPDGSNFTLKIRSTKLEDSAMYFCATLTGSSGNTIYFGEGSWLTVV.

This clone was counted between two and nine times. The rearrangement joins TRBV5-6 to TRBJ2-3; TRBD1 matches 9 bases. Losses at the gene ends were 0 bases for V and 6 bases for J; bases not matched to a gene: 8. Germline V gives CDR1 SGHDT, CDR2 YYEEEE. The length of the CDR3 is 16 residues. CDR3 DNA: TGTGCCAGCAGCTTGGTCCCGGGACAGGGAACGGATACGCAGTATTTT. Protein sequence: CASSLVPGQGTDTQYF.